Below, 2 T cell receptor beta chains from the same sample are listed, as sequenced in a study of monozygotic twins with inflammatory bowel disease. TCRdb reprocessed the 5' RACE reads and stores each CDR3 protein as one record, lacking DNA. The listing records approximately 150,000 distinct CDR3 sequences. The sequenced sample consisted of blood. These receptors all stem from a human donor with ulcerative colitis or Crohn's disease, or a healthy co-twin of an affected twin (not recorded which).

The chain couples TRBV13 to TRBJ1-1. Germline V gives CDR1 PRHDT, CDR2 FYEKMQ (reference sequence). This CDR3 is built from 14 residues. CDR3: CASSLVQRNTEAFF.

The CDR3 is CASSLSEDTQYF. The rearrangement uses TRBV11-1 and TRBJ2-3. Germline CDR1 reads SGHAT; CDR2 reads FQDESV (reference sequence). The CDR3 has 12 residues.